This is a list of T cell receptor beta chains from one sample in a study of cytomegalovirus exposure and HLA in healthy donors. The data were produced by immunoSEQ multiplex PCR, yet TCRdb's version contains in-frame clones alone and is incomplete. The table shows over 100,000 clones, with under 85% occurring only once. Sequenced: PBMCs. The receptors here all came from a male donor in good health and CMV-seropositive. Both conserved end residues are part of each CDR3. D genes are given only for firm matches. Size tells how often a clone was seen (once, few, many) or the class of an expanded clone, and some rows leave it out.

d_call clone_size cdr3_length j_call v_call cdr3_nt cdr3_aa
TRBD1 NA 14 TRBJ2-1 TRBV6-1 TGTGCCAGCAGTGAATGGACAGGGTTCAATGAGCAGTTCTTC CASSEWTGFNEQFF
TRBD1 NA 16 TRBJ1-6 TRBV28 TGTGCCAGCAGTTTTGGGACAGGGGTTCGAAATTCACCCCTCCACTTT CASSFGTGVRNSPLHF
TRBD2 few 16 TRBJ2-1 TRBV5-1 TGCGCCAGCAGCTTGATAGCGGGCGTCTCCTACAATGAGCAGTTCTTC CASSLIAGVSYNEQFF
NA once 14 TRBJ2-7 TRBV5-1 TGCGCCAGCAGCTTGTTAGCAGGGAAGGACGAGCAGTACTTC CASSLLAGKDEQYF
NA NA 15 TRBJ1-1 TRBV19 TGTGCCAGTAGTATCATTGGGGCCGCGGGGGCTGAAGCTTTCTTT CASSIIGAAGAEAFF
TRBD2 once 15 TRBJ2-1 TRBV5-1 TGCGCCAGCAGCTTGGGTCTAGCGGGCTACAATGAGCAGTTCTTC CASSLGLAGYNEQFF
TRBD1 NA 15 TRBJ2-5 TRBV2 TGTGCCAGCAGTGAACTCGGACAGGGAGAAGGGACCCAGTACTTC CASSELGQGEGTQYF
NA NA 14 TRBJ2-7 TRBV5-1 TGCGCCAGCAGCTTAGCCAGGGGAACCTACGAGCAGTACTTC CASSLARGTYEQYF
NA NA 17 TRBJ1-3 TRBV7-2 TGTGCCAGCAGCTTAGCGGGTGGGGGGGCGGCCGGAAACACCATATATTTT CASSLAGGGAAGNTIYF
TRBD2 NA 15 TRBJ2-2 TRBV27 TGTGCCAGGCCAGGGAGGGGCCGAGGGGCCGGGGAGCTGTTTTTT CARPGRGRGAGELFF
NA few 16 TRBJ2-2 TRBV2 TGTGCCAGCATTAGGGGGGAGGGACTCAACACCGGGGAGCTGTTTTTT CASIRGEGLNTGELFF
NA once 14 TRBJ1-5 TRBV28 TGTGCCAGCAGTTTGGGATATAGCGATCAGCCCCAGCATTTT CASSLGYSDQPQHF
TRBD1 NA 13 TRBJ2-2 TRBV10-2 TGCGCCAGCGGGACAGGGGGCGCCGGGGAGCTGTTTTTT CASGTGGAGELFF
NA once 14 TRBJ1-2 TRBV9 TGTGCCAGCACTAAGGGGCAGGAGAACTATGGCTACACCTTC CASTKGQENYGYTF
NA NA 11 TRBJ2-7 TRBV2 TGTGCCAGCAAAAGGGGGAGCGAGCAGTACTTC CASKRGSEQYF
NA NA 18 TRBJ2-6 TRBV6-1 TGTGCCAGCAGTGAAAGTAGGGGCAGAGTTTCTGGGGCCAACGTCCTGACTTTC CASSESRGRVSGANVLTF
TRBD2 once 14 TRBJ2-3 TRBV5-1 TGCGCCAGCAGCTTAAGCGGGGTCCCCGATACGCAGTATTTT CASSLSGVPDTQYF